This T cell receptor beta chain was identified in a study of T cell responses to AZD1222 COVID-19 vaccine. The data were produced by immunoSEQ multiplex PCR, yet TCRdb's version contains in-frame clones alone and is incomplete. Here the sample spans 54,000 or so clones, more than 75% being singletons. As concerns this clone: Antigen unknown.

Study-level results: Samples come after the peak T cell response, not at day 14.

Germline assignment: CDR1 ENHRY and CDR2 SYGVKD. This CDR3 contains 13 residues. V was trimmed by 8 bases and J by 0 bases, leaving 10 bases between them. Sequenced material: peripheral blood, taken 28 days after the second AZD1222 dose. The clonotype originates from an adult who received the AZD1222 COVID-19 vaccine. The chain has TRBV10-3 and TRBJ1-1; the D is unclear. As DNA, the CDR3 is TGTGCCATCTCTGGGAACATGAACACTGAAGCTTTCTTT. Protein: CAISGNMNTEAFF.